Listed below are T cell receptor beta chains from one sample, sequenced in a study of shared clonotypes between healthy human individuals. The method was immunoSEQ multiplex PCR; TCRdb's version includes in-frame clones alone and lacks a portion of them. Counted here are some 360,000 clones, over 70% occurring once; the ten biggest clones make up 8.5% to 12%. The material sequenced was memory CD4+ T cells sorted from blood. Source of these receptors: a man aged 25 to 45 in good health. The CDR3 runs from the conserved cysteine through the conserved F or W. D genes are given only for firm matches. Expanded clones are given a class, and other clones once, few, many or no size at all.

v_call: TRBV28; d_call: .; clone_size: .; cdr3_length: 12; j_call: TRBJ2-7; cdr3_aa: CASSLTSSEQYF; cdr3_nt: TGTGCCAGCAGTTTAACTAGCAGCGAGCAGTACTTC
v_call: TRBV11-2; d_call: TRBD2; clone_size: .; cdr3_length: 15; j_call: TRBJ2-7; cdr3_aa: CASSLDGLADYEQYF; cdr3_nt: TGTGCCAGCAGCTTAGACGGACTAGCGGATTACGAGCAGTACTTC
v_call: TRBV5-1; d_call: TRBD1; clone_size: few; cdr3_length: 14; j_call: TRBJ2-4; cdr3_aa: CASSLVGTGNIQYF; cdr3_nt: TGCGCCAGCAGCTTGGTCGGGACAGGAAACATTCAGTACTTC
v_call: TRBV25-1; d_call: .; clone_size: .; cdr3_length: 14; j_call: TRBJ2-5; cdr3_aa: CASSEQVSKETQYF; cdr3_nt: TGTGCCAGCAGTGAACAGGTTTCCAAAGAGACCCAGTACTTC
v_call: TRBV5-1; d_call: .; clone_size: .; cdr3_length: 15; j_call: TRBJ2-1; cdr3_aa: CASSLGGRGVNEQFF; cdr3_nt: TGCGCCAGCAGCTTGGGGGGACGGGGAGTGAATGAGCAGTTCTTC
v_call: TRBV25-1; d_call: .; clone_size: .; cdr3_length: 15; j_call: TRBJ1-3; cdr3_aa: CASSGLGGTGNTIYF; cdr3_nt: TGTGCCAGCAGTGGCCTCGGGGGAACTGGAAACACCATATATTTT
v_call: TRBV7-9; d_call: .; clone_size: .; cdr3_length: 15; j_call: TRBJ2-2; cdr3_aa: CASSLGAANTGELFF; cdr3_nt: TGTGCCAGCAGCTTAGGGGCAGCGAACACCGGGGAGCTGTTTTTT
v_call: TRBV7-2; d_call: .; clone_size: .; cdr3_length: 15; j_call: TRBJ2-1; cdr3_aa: CASSYALGSHLEQFF; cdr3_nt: TGTGCCAGCAGCTACGCCCTTGGCTCTCACCTTGAGCAGTTCTTC
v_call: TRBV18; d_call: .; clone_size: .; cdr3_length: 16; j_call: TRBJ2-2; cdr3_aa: CASSRDAGPNTGELFF; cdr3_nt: TGTGCCAGCTCACGGGACGCAGGTCCTAACACCGGGGAGCTGTTTTTT
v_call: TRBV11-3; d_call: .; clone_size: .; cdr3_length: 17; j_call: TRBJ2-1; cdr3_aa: CASSSHSAGKATSEQFF; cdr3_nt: TGTGCCAGCAGCTCCCATTCCGCGGGAAAGGCTACAAGTGAGCAGTTCTTC
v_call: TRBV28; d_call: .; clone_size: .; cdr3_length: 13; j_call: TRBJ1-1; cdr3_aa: CASSFGGATEAFF; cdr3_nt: TGTGCCAGCAGTTTTGGGGGCGCGACTGAAGCTTTCTTT
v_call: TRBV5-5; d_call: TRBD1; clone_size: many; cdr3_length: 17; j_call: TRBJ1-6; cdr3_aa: CASSFLPGQTYNSPLHF; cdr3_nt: TGTGCCAGCAGCTTTTTGCCGGGACAGACCTATAATTCACCCCTCCACTTT
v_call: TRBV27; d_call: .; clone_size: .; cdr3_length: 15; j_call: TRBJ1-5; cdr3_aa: CASSLGGQGNQPQHF; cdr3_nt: TGTGCCAGCAGTTTAGGGGGCCAAGGCAATCAGCCCCAGCATTTT
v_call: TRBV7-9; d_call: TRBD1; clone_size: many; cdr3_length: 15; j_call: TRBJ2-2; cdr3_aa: CASSLDRGYTGELFF; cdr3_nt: TGTGCCAGCTCGTTAGACAGGGGTTACACCGGGGAGCTGTTTTTT
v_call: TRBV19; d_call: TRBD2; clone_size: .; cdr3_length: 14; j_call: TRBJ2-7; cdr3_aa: CASSVVAGDSEQYF; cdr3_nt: TGTGCCAGTAGTGTAGTAGCGGGAGACTCCGAGCAGTACTTC
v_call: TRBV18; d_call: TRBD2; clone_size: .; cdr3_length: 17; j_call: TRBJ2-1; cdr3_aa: CASSPVAGAPLYNEQFF; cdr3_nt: TGTGCCAGCTCACCAGTGGCGGGAGCACCACTATACAATGAGCAGTTCTTC
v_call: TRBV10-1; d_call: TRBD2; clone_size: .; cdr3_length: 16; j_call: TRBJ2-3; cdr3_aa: CASSETLGLAPDTQYF; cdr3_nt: TGCGCCAGCAGTGAGACTCTGGGACTAGCCCCTGATACGCAGTATTTT
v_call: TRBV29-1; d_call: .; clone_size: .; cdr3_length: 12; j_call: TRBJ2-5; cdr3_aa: CSVDQGTETQYF; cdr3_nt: TGCAGCGTTGATCAGGGAACTGAGACCCAGTACTTC
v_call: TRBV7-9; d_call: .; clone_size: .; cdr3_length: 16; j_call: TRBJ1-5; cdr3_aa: CASSLAGGRINQPQHF; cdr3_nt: TGTGCCAGCAGCTTAGCGGGGGGACGGATCAATCAGCCCCAGCATTTT
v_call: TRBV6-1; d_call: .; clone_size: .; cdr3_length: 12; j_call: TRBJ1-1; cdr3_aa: CASSKTGAEAFF; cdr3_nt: TGTGCCAGCAGTAAGACAGGCGCTGAAGCTTTCTTT
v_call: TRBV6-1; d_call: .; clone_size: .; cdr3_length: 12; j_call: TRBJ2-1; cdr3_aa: CASLGGEREQFF; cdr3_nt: TGTGCCAGTTTAGGGGGAGAACGTGAGCAGTTCTTC
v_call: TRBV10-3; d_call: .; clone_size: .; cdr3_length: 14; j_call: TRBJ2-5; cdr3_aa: CAISKNRDQETQYF; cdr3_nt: TGTGCCATCAGTAAGAACAGAGACCAAGAGACCCAGTACTTC
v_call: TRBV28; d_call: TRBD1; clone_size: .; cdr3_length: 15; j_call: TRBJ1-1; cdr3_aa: CASSLGTGGVTEAFF; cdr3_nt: TGTGCCAGCAGTTTGGGGACAGGGGGCGTCACTGAAGCTTTCTTT
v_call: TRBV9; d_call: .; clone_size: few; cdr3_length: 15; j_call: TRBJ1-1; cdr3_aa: CASSVEGGRGTEAFF; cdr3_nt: TGTGCCAGCAGCGTAGAAGGGGGTAGAGGCACTGAAGCTTTCTTT
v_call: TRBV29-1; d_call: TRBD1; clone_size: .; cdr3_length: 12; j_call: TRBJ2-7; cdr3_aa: CSATRDSYEQYF; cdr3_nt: TGCAGCGCGACCCGGGACAGCTACGAGCAGTACTTC
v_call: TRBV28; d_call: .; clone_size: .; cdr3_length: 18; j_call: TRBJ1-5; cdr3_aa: CASSFPGRRYRDNQPQHF; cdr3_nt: TGTGCCAGCAGTTTTCCGGGAAGGAGGTATCGAGATAATCAGCCCCAGCATTTT
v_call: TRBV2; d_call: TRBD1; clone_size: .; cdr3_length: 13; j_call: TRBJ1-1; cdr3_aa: CASILQGESEAFF; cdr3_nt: TGTGCCAGCATACTCCAGGGGGAATCTGAAGCTTTCTTT
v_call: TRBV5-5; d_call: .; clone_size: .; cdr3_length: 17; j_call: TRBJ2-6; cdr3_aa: CASSLGLINSGANVLTF; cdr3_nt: TGTGCCAGCAGCTTGGGTCTTATTAACTCTGGGGCCAACGTCCTGACTTTC
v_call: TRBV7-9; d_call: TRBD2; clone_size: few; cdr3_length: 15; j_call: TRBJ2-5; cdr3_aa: CASNPSGSGGETQYF; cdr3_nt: TGTGCCAGCAACCCCAGCGGGAGTGGGGGGGAGACCCAGTACTTC
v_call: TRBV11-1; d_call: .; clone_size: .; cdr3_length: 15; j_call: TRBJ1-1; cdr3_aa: CASSITSGRETEAFF; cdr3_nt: TGTGCCAGCAGCATAACCTCAGGGAGGGAGACTGAAGCTTTCTTT
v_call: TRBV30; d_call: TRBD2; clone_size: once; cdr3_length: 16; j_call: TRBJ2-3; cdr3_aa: CAWSAWAGGRTDTQYF; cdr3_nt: TGTGCCTGGAGTGCCTGGGCGGGAGGACGCACAGATACGCAGTATTTT
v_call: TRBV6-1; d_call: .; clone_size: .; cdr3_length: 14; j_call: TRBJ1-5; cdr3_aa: CASLGWDSNQPQHF; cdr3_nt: TGTGCCAGCCTTGGGTGGGATAGCAATCAGCCCCAGCATTTT
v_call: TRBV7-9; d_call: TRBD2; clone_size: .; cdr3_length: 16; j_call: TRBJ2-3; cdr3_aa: CASSKGLAGATDTQYF; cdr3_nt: TGTGCCAGCAGCAAGGGACTAGCGGGAGCTACAGATACGCAGTATTTT